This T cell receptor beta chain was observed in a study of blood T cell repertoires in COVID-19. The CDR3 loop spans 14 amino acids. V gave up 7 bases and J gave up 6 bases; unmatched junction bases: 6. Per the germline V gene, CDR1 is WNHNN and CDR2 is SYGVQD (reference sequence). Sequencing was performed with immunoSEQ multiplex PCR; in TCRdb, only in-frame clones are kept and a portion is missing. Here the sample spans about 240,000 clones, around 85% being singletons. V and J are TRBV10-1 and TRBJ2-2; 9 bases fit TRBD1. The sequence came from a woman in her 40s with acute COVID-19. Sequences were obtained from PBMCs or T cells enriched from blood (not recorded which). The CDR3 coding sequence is TGCGCCAGCATGGGACAGGGAGACGCCGGGGAGCTGTTTTTT. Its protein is CASMGQGDAGELFF.